Below, 12 T cell receptor beta chains from the same sample are listed, as sequenced in a study of human T cells and chemical hapten exposure. TCRdb re-called the RACE reads with MiXCR, one entry per CDR3 protein. In the table there are 370,000 or so distinct CDR3 sequences, approximately 5% of which are singletons. As to time point: patch test 1, 2 weeks after DPC sensitization. Treatment reported: therapeutic diphenylcyclopropenone sensitization with weekly scalp DPC. The source was whole blood, collected in connection with sensitization to the hapten diphenylcyclopropenone (DPC). Receptors were obtained from a woman between 50 and 59 years old with alopecia areata. Some clones in this sample may be carry-over from other donors' samples.

This clonotype was observed at least ten times. The CDR3 here is CSVEDPGSGNTIYF. The CDR3, as DNA: TGCAGCGTTGAAGATCCCGGCTCTGGAAACACCATATATTTT. The chain employs TRBV29-1 and TRBJ1-3; D gene unclear. Germline CDR1 SQVTM, CDR2 ANQGSEA. V was cut by 0 bases and J by 0 bases, with 6 bases left in between. The CDR3 sequence is 14 residues long.

The rearrangement links TRBV28 to TRBJ1-1; D is uncertain. The CDR3 loop spans 15 amino acids. Germline lookup yields CDR1 MDHEN and CDR2 SYDVKM. Deletions cut 5 bases from V and 5 bases from J, with 18 bases between. Here the CDR3 reads CASSPLVRSRTEAFF. The CDR3 coding sequence is TGTGCCAGCAGTCCTTTGGTCAGGAGTAGAACTGAAGCTTTCTTT.

This clonotype was counted at least ten times. The rearrangement links TRBV5-1 to TRBJ1-5; 9 bases agree with TRBD1. V shed 0 bases, J shed 6 bases, and the junction held 7 bases outside the gene matches. Germline V gene data show CDR1 as SGHRS and CDR2 as YFSETQ. The CDR3 is 16 amino acids. The CDR3 is CASSLESVDRGQPQHF. The CDR3 DNA is TGCGCCAGCAGCTTGGAGTCCGTGGACAGGGGTCAGCCCCAGCATTTT.

This clonotype was recorded at least ten times. The gene calls are TRBV9 and TRBJ2-7; TRBD1 is a possible D gene (7 bases). V lost 4 bases and J 2 bases, leaving 16 bases between the germline ends. The germline gives CDR1 SGDLS, CDR2 YYNGEE. The CDR3 totals 15 residues. The CDR3 reads CASSLGGQRTYEQYF. In DNA, the CDR3 is TGTGCCAGCAGCCTGGGGGGACAGCGCACCTACGAGCAGTACTTC.

At least ten counts were recorded for this clonotype. This chain links TRBV27 with TRBJ2-3; tentative D call: TRBD2 (5 bases). The CDR3 consists of 14 residues. Germline V gene lookup returns CDR1 MNHEY and CDR2 SMNVEV (reference sequence). Trimming removed 5 bases at V and 1 base at J, with 10 bases between. The chain's CDR3 is CASSEGYGTDTQYF. CDR3 DNA: TGTGCCAGCAGTGAGGGCTACGGCACAGATACGCAGTATTTT.

This clonotype was counted ten times or more. The V and J genes are TRBV28 and TRBJ2-7; TRBD1 matches at 7 bases. CDR1 and CDR2 (germline): MDHEN, SYDVKM. The J segment lost 2 bases and the V segment lost 2 bases, leaving 3 bases of the junction unmatched. This CDR3 region has 14 residues. Here the CDR3 reads CASSLRQGAYEQYF. The CDR3, as DNA: TGTGCCAGCAGTTTAAGGCAGGGGGCCTACGAGCAGTACTTC.

The chain uses TRBV9 and TRBJ1-2, with 12 bases lining up with TRBD1. Germline V gives CDR1 SGDLS, CDR2 YYNGEE. The CDR3 runs 17 residues. V trimming: 4 bases; J trimming: 2 bases; junction bases outside the gene matches: 9. CDR3 region: CASSPGTGGDGNYGYTF. As DNA, the CDR3 is TGTGCCAGCAGCCCAGGGACAGGGGGCGACGGCAACTATGGCTACACCTTC.

J is TRBJ2-5 and V is TRBV28; 9 nucleotides match TRBD1. After removal of 5 bases from V and 6 bases from J, the junction contained 10 bases not matched to a gene. The CDR3 runs to 15 residues. Looked up from germline, CDR1 is MDHEN and CDR2 is SYDVKM. The DNA of the CDR3 is TGTGCCAGCAGTAGCCGGGACAGGGAAGGGAAGACCCAGTACTTC. As protein: CASSSRDREGKTQYF.

This clonotype was observed many times. This sequence joins TRBV29-1 and TRBJ2-7; D is uncertain. The germline V gene encodes CDR1 SQVTM and CDR2 ANQGSEA. V dropped 3 bases and J dropped 0 bases, with 12 bases sitting between them. The CDR3 is 14 amino acids. CDR3 DNA: TGCAGCGTTGAGGTGCGAGGCAGCTCCTACGAGCAGTACTTC. This sequence encodes CSVEVRGSSYEQYF.

This clonotype was observed a handful of times. V gene TRBV4-1 combines with J gene TRBJ1-3, with D perhaps TRBD1 (5 bases). V was pared by 4 bases and J by 2 bases, with 12 bases between. This CDR3 is built from 15 residues. Germline V CDR1 and CDR2: MGHRA, YSYEKL. CDR3 loop: CASSLEGLTGNTIYF. The CDR3, as DNA: TGCGCCAGCAGCCTAGAGGGGCTAACTGGAAACACCATATATTTT.

This clonotype has ten or more counts. The chain uses TRBV5-1 and TRBJ2-3, with D perhaps assigned TRBD1 or TRBD2 (5 bases each). V gave up 1 base and J gave up 0 bases, with 15 bases separating them. The CDR3 covers 17 residues. The germline V gene encodes CDR1 SGHRS and CDR2 YFSETQ. This CDR3 is CASSLLGATASTDTQYF. The CDR3 nucleotides are TGCGCCAGCAGCTTGCTCGGGGCCACCGCTAGCACAGATACGCAGTATTTT.

There are many counts of this clonotype. This chain links TRBV28 with TRBJ2-7, with D tentatively TRBD2 (5 bases). This CDR3 region has 13 residues. V gave up 6 bases and J gave up 5 bases, with 14 bases separating them. CDR1 MDHEN and CDR2 SYDVKM come from the germline V gene. The CDR3 spells CASRQAEPHEQYF. The CDR3 DNA is TGTGCCAGCAGGCAAGCGGAGCCCCACGAGCAGTACTTC.